This TCR beta chain was sequenced in a study of T cell repertoires in cytomegalovirus infection. Study at large: It was the public TCR beta signatures that indicated both CMV infection and matching HLA type.

This clonotype has only a few counts. Its antigen is as yet unknown. Using its own MiXCR run on the reads, TCRdb lists one record per CDR3 protein. The sample consists of hundreds of thousands of distinct CDR3 sequences, roughly a third of them appearing once. Trimming removed 7 bases at V and 3 bases at J, with 16 bases between. Germline V gene sequence: CDR1 MDHEN, CDR2 SYDVKM. The CDR3 runs to 15 residues. Broader study findings: HLA-C-restricted TCR beta clonotypes specific for CMV led the ex vivo response.

The TCR was taken from a human donor in good health (CMV status not recorded). Some clones in this sample may be carry-over from other donors' samples. Sequencing was performed on cultured PBMCs, taken from culture after CMV antigen stimulation. J is TRBJ2-1 and V is TRBV28; the D gene could be TRBD1 or TRBD2 (6 bases each). The CDR3: CASTLRGESYNEQFF. The CDR3 DNA reads as TGTGCCAGCACCTTGAGGGGGGAAAGCTACAATGAGCAGTTCTTC.